The 26 T cell receptor beta chains below were found in one sample sequenced in a study of cytomegalovirus exposure and HLA in healthy donors. The study ran its PCR with 60 Vbeta and 13 Jbeta primers. Libraries were prepared by immunoSEQ multiplex PCR; TCRdb keeps only in-frame clonotypes and omits some of them. Among around 150,000 clones listed, roughly four fifths were seen once. Sequenced: PBMCs. These receptors were obtained from a woman between 18 and 29 years old in good health and CMV-seronegative.

This chain uses TRBV6-1 with TRBJ2-1, with D possibly matching TRBD2 (5 bases). This CDR3 region has 15 residues. The V and J ends lost 2 bases and 6 bases respectively, with 14 bases between them. In germline, CDR1 is MNHNS, CDR2 SASEGT. The CDR3 DNA reads as TGTGCCAGCAGTGAAAGAGGGCGGTCGGGCAATGAGCAGTTCTTC. This gives the protein CASSERGRSGNEQFF.

The V gene is TRBV5-1, the J gene TRBJ1-4; D is possibly TRBD1 (6 bases). This CDR3 region has 17 residues. Germline CDR1 and CDR2: SGHRS and YFSETQ. Trimming stripped 4 bases from V and 0 bases from J, with 16 bases between. CDR3 sequence reads: CASSRGGGGATNEKLFF. For the CDR3, the DNA is TGCGCCAGCAGCCGGGGGGGCGGCGGGGCAACTAATGAAAAACTGTTTTTT.

V and J are TRBV28 and TRBJ1-1; 7 nucleotides match TRBD1. After removal of 5 bases from V and 6 bases from J, the junction contained 15 bases not matched to a gene. The CDR3 runs to 16 residues. Germline assignment: CDR1 MDHEN and CDR2 SYDVKM. This chain's CDR3 is CASSPLGVGQLSEAFF. The CDR3 DNA follows: TGTGCCAGCAGTCCCCTGGGGGTGGGACAGCTTTCTGAAGCTTTCTTT. Filled out from reference TRBV28 and TRBJ1-1, the complete variable domain reads DVKVTQSSRYLVKRTGEKVFLECVQDMDHENMFWYRQDPGLGLRLIYFSYDVKMKEKGDIPEGYSVSREKKERFSLILESASTNQTSMYLCASSPLGVGQLSEAFFGQGTRLTVV.

This sequence joins TRBV7-8 and TRBJ2-5; D unresolved. The CDR3 runs 13 residues. Trimming removed 3 bases from V and 0 bases from J, with 5 bases in between. The germline V gene encodes CDR1 SGHVS and CDR2 FQNEAQ. The CDR3 loop reads CASSFSDQETQYF. CDR3 coding DNA: TGTGCCAGCAGCTTTAGTGACCAAGAGACCCAGTACTTC. The full variable domain, in which reference TRBV7-8 and TRBJ2-5 provide the parts outside the CDR3, is GAGVSQSPRYKVAKRGQDVALRCDPISGHVSLFWYQQALGQGPEFLTYFQNEAQLDKSGLPSDRFFAERPEGSVSTLKIQRTQQEDSAVYLCASSFSDQETQYFGPGTRLLVL.

The chain joins TRBV29-1 to TRBJ2-3; TRBD1 matches at 7 bases. V was clipped by 6 bases and J by 1 base; unmatched bases: 7. This CDR3 contains 14 residues. CDR1 and CDR2 (germline): SQVTM, ANQGSEA. The CDR3 loop reads CSVAPGGGTDTQYF. Written as DNA, the CDR3 is TGCAGCGTGGCCCCAGGGGGTGGCACAGATACGCAGTATTTT.

This rearrangement joins TRBV7-2 to TRBJ1-5; D is uncertain. The CDR3 covers 15 residues. Trimming pared 2 bases from V and 3 bases from J, leaving 11 bases between. The germline V gene has CDR1 SGHTA and CDR2 FQGNSA. The CDR3 sequence: CASSLQSATNQPQHF. The CDR3 nucleotides read TGTGCCAGCAGCTTACAATCCGCTACCAATCAGCCCCAGCATTTT.

The chain employs TRBV2 and TRBJ2-6; the match to TRBD1 covers 8 bases. Unmatched junction bases numbered 8, after V lost 7 bases and J lost 0 bases. This CDR3 contains 17 residues. Looked up from germline, CDR1 is SNHLY and CDR2 is FYNNEI. CDR3 loop: CASTYGTGNSGANVLTF. CDR3 bases: TGTGCCAGCACGTACGGGACAGGCAACTCTGGGGCCAACGTCCTGACTTTC.

This chain joins TRBV28 and TRBJ2-3, with D uncertain. CDR1 MDHEN and CDR2 SYDVKM come from the germline V gene. This CDR3 is 13 amino acids long. V lost 4 bases and J lost 6, with 11 bases in between. CDR3 amino acids: CASSSPLQDTQYF. DNA for the CDR3: TGTGCCAGCAGTTCCCCCTTACAGGATACGCAGTATTTT.

The chain recombines TRBV9 with TRBJ2-3, with TRBD1 matching 8 bases. The CDR3 sequence is 14 residues long. In germline, CDR1 is SGDLS, CDR2 YYNGEE. With V trimmed by 3 bases and J by 6 bases, 6 bases remained unmatched. In DNA, the CDR3 is TGTGCCAGCAGCGCCGGACAGGGAAGGGATACGCAGTATTTT. It specifies CASSAGQGRDTQYF.

This chain links TRBV28 with TRBJ1-2; D call uncertain. Germline V gene data show CDR1 as MDHEN and CDR2 as SYDVKM. This CDR3 spans 13 amino acids. The V and J ends lost 1 base and 4 bases respectively, with 7 bases between them. In nucleotides, the CDR3 is TGTGCCAGCAGTTTATACGAGCTCTATGGCTACACCTTC. It codes for CASSLYELYGYTF.

This clone has a single count. The chain joins TRBV6-1 to TRBJ1-1; D might be TRBD1 (6 bases). Trimming took 6 bases from V and 6 from J, leaving 20 bases between them. Looked up from germline, CDR1 is MNHNS and CDR2 is SASEGT. The CDR3 runs to 15 residues. In DNA form, the CDR3 reads TGTGCCAGCAGCCTAAGCGAAGGGGGAGTACCTGAAGCTTTCTTT. This gives the protein CASSLSEGGVPEAFF.

J is TRBJ2-5 and V is TRBV4-1; TRBD1 might be the D (6 bases). Germline values: CDR1 MGHRA, CDR2 YSYEKL. V shed 3 bases and J shed 5 bases, with 25 bases lying between them. CDR3 length: 18 amino acids. CDR3 nucleotides: TGCGCCAGCAGCCAGCTCCCGTCTAGGGACAAGCCCTCCGAGACCCAGTACTTC. It is translated as CASSQLPSRDKPSETQYF.

This clone was recorded once. The J gene is TRBJ2-1, the V gene TRBV2; 16 bases agree with TRBD2. The junction had 4 bases not matched to a gene; V was cut back by 6 bases and J by 2 bases. Per the germline V gene, CDR1 is SNHLY and CDR2 is FYNNEI. The CDR3 consists of 17 residues. CDR3 in amino acids: CASRGGTSGGAYNEQFF. CDR3 coding DNA: TGTGCCAGCAGGGGCGGGACTAGCGGGGGGGCCTACAATGAGCAGTTCTTC.

The chain recombines TRBV10-3 with TRBJ2-7, with D maybe TRBD2 (7 bases). This CDR3 comprises 14 residues. CDR1 is ENHRY, CDR2 SYGVKD, per germline. The V gene lost 3 bases and the J gene lost 5 bases, with 14 bases spanning the gap. The CDR3 here is CAISDAGALHEQYF. CDR3 DNA: TGTGCCATCAGTGACGCGGGGGCTCTTCACGAGCAGTACTTC.

In this sample, this clone turned up once. The chain couples TRBV6-6 to TRBJ2-7; 7 positions match TRBD2. The CDR3 loop spans 16 amino acids. V dropped 0 bases and J dropped 0; count of bases not matched to a gene: 5. Germline V gives CDR1 MNHNY, CDR2 SVGAGI (reference sequence). The CDR3 nucleotides are TGTGCCAGCAGTTACTCGGGGGGAGGGATCTCCTACGAGCAGTACTTC. Its translation is CASSYSGGGISYEQYF.

The J gene is TRBJ2-1, the V gene TRBV11-2; 12 bases map to TRBD2. Looked up from germline, CDR1 is SGHAT and CDR2 is FQNNGV. This CDR3 has 15 amino acids. V lost 4 bases to trimming and J lost 8 bases; unmatched junction nucleotides: 6. CDR3 protein: CASSWTSGTQHEQFF. The CDR3 bases are TGTGCCAGCAGCTGGACTAGCGGGACACAACATGAGCAGTTCTTC.

This clone was detected only once. The chain carries TRBV10-3 and TRBJ2-1; TRBD2 might be the D (6 bases). The V end lost 4 bases, the J end lost 7 bases, and 17 bases lay between the germline ends. CDR1 and CDR2 from the germline V gene are ENHRY and SYGVKD. The length of the CDR3 is 15 residues. This CDR3 reads CAISVVSGTVNEQFF. The CDR3 DNA follows: TGTGCCATCAGTGTTGTGTCGGGGACTGTTAATGAGCAGTTCTTC.

This clone was seen only a few times. This sequence joins TRBV7-2 and TRBJ2-5, with 8 bases identical to TRBD2. V was clipped by 2 bases and J by 4 bases; unmatched bases: 6. Germline V CDR1 and CDR2: SGHTA, FQGNSA. The CDR3 spans 15 residues. CDR3 nucleotide sequence: TGTGCCAGCAGCTTAATGGGGGCGGGGGGAGAGACCCAGTACTTC. It encodes CASSLMGAGGETQYF.

The chain recombines TRBV2 with TRBJ1-3, with D tentatively TRBD1 (6 bases). Germline V gene data show CDR1 as SNHLY and CDR2 as FYNNEI. The length of the CDR3 is 14 residues. V lost 8 bases to trimming and J lost 1 base, with 12 bases between them. The CDR3: CASANTGSGNTIYF. In nucleotides, the CDR3 is TGTGCCAGCGCCAACACAGGGTCTGGAAACACCATATATTTT.

This clone occurred a few times. J is TRBJ1-3 and V is TRBV10-3, with unresolved D. The CDR3 is 14 residues long. Deletions cut 5 bases from V and 9 bases from J, with 17 bases between. CDR1 is ENHRY and CDR2 is SYGVKD in the germline V gene. The CDR3 loop is CAISRLADSSTIYF. The CDR3 coding sequence is TGTGCCATCAGTCGGTTGGCGGATTCATCCACCATATATTTT.

The V call is TRBV5-1, the J call TRBJ2-7; 8 bases agree with TRBD2. CDR1 and CDR2 (germline): SGHRS, YFSETQ. The CDR3 is made up of 16 amino acids. Losses at the gene ends were 4 bases for V and 3 bases for J; bases not matched to a gene: 12. CDR3 sequence reads: CASSLQLFSGVYEQYF. The CDR3 coding sequence is TGCGCCAGCAGCCTGCAGTTGTTTAGCGGGGTCTACGAGCAGTACTTC.

The V call is TRBV7-6, the J call TRBJ2-7; no definite D call. The CDR3 covers 16 residues. Trimming pared 2 bases from V and 4 bases from J, leaving 18 bases between. Germline V gene lookup returns CDR1 SGHVS and CDR2 FNYEAQ. This CDR3 reads CASSLRPRQPTYEQYF. The CDR3 DNA sequence: TGTGCCAGCAGCTTAAGACCGCGCCAGCCGACTTACGAGCAGTACTTC.

About this clone itself: The germline gene is not matched at one end of the junction; a read error may be the cause. This chain links TRBV5-4 with TRBJ1-2; D gene uncertain. The CDR3 is 16 residues long. Germline loops: CDR1 SGHNT, CDR2 YYREEE (reference sequence). CDR3 nucleotides: TGTGCCAGCAGCGTGGAGTGGCCCACCGGTGGGCCCTCCCCGGTCTTC. The encoded protein is CASSVEWPTGGPSPVF.

The chain links TRBV19 to TRBJ1-5; TRBD1 might be the D (6 bases). Trimming cost V 4 bases and J 5 bases, with 12 bases left between them. The germline V gene encodes CDR1 LNHDA and CDR2 SQIVND (reference sequence). The CDR3 is 14 residues long. The CDR3 region has the DNA TGTGCCAGTAGTAACCGACAGGTTTATCAGCCCCAGCATTTT. It translates to CASSNRQVYQPQHF. Full variable domain (outside the CDR3, taken from reference TRBV19 and TRBJ1-5): DGGITQSPKYLFRKEGQNVTLSCEQNLNHDAMYWYRQDPGQGLRLIYYSQIVNDFQKGDIAEGYSVSREKKESFPLTVTSAQKNPTAFYLCASSNRQVYQPQHFGDGTRLSIL.

This sequence joins TRBV7-9 and TRBJ2-7, with D possibly matching TRBD2 (6 bases). This CDR3 spans 18 amino acids. Germline CDR1 and CDR2: SEHNR and FQNEAQ (reference sequence). V was trimmed by 2 bases and J by 4 bases, leaving 24 bases between them. CDR3 bases: TGTGCCAGCAGCTTAAGGTTCCCGACGCGGGGTGGGGGATACGAGCAGTACTTC. This codes for CASSLRFPTRGGGYEQYF.

This clone was detected only a few times. This CDR3 reads CASSEWFGTGGEKLFF. In nucleotides, the CDR3 is TGTGCCAGCAGTGAATGGTTCGGGACAGGCGGTGAAAAACTGTTTTTT. The genes are TRBV6-1 and TRBJ1-4, with 8 nucleotides matching TRBD1. Germline loops: CDR1 MNHNS, CDR2 SASEGT. Germline trimming cut 2 bases from V and 7 bases from J; bases unmatched to any gene: 9. This CDR3 has 16 residues.